The rows below give T cell receptor beta chains drawn from one sample of a study of T-cell reconstitution after alpha-beta-depleted transplantation in children. TCRdb ran MiXCR on the PCR reads and lists one entry per CDR3 protein. The sample holds around 530,000 distinct CDR3 sequences, roughly 33% seen once. Material: PBMCs from the stem cell graft donor, obtained from the stem cell graft. These receptors all come from a human donor who donated a stem cell graft to a child with aplastic anemia. Each CDR3 is given with its conserved first and last residue. Fields, in order: J gene, V gene, clone size, D gene, CDR3 DNA, CDR3 protein. The D gene is left open where the match is weak. Where a row states a size, it is once, few, many or the class of an expanded clone; other rows omit it.

TRBJ1-5 | TRBV6-2/TRBV6-3 | - | - | TGTGCCAGCAGTTACTCAGGCACCCGGCGAAATCAGCCCCAGCATTTT | CASSYSGTRRNQPQHF
TRBJ1-1 | TRBV14 | - | - | TGTGCCAGCAGCCAAGCGAAACCGGTGAACACTGAAGCTTTCTTT | CASSQAKPVNTEAFF
TRBJ2-5 | TRBV15 | - | TRBD2 | TGTGCCACCAGCAGTCCGGCTAGCGGGAGGGCCGAGACCCAGTACTTC | CATSSPASGRAETQYF
TRBJ1-2 | TRBV4-3 | - | TRBD1 | TGCGCCAGCAGCCACACAGGGGTCTCCTATGGCTACACCTTC | CASSHTGVSYGYTF
TRBJ1-3 | TRBV12-3/TRBV12-4 | - | - | TGTGCCAGCAGTTTACGCCGCGGAGACTCTGGAAACACCATATATTTT | CASSLRRGDSGNTIYF
TRBJ1-6 | TRBV28 | - | - | TGTGCCAGCAGCCTCACGTTAGGTTCACCCCTCCACTTT | CASSLTLGSPLHF
TRBJ2-5 | TRBV7-6 | - | - | TGTGCCAGCAGCCGCGACATGCTCCAAGAGACCCAGTACTTC | CASSRDMLQETQYF
TRBJ2-7 | TRBV29-1 | - | - | TGCAGCGCGGGCGGAGGGGACGAGCAGTACTTC | CSAGGGDEQYF
TRBJ2-6 | TRBV5-1 | - | - | TGCGCCAGCAGCTTCACAGGGAATTCGGGGGCCAACGTCCTGACTTTC | CASSFTGNSGANVLTF
TRBJ2-2 | TRBV12-3/TRBV12-4 | few | TRBD1 | TGTGCCAGCAGTCCCCGGGACAGAAACACCGGGGAGCTGTTTTTT | CASSPRDRNTGELFF
TRBJ2-5 | TRBV2 | - | - | TGTGCCAGCAGCCCTATACCCCATTCAGGGGTAGATGAGGAGACCCAGTACTTC | CASSPIPHSGVDEETQYF
TRBJ1-6 | TRBV12-3/TRBV12-4 | few | - | TGTGCCAGCAGTTTAAGGGCTCGTCAGTCACCCCTCCACTTT | CASSLRARQSPLHF
TRBJ2-3 | TRBV29-1 | - | TRBD2 | TGCAGCGTTGGAGCCGGGGGACTAGCGGGGGAAGGAATCTTTAGCACAGATACGCAGTATTTT | CSVGAGGLAGEGIFSTDTQYF